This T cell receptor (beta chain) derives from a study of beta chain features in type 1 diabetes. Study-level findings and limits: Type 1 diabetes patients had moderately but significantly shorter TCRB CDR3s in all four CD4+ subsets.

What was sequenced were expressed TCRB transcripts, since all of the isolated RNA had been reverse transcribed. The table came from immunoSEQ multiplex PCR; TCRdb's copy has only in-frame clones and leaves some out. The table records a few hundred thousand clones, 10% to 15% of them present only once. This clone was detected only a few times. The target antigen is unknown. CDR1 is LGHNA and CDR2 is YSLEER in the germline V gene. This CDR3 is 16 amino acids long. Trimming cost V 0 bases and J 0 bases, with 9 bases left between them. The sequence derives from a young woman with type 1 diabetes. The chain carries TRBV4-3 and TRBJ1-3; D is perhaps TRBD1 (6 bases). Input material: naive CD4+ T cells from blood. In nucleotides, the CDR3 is TGCGCCAGCAGCCAAGAGGGGGCGATCTCTGGAAACACCATATATTTT. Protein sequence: CASSQEGAISGNTIYF.